The clone carrying this T cell receptor beta chain was seen many times. This CDR3 is 14 amino acids long. CDR1 and CDR2 from the germline V gene are KGHSH and LQKENI. V lost 4 bases, J lost 6 bases, and 6 bases stayed unmatched. The data were taken from a study of T cells in Graves' hyperthyroidism and ophthalmopathy. TCR beta CDR3 regions were amplified from RNA. In the first-round RT-PCR of the TCR CDR3, the HTBI primer set was used. TCRdb itself ran the multiplex PCR reads through MiXCR, one entry per CDR3 protein. The sample carries roughly 700,000 distinct CDR3 sequences, 12% to 15% recorded once. Recently diagnosed hyperthyroidism of less than 2 months' duration affected patients aged 18 to 65.

This receptor was taken from a woman between 18 and 30 years old with Graves' hyperthyroidism. The genes are TRBV18 and TRBJ1-1; TRBD1 aligns across 9 bases. Sequenced input: blood. The CDR3 sequence: CASSRDREGAEAFF. CDR3 DNA sequence: TGTGCCAGCTCACGGGACAGGGAAGGCGCTGAAGCTTTCTTT.